These T cell receptor beta chains were read from a single sample in a study of blood T cell repertoires in COVID-19. TCRdb's copy holds only in-frame clones and misses some; the assay was immunoSEQ multiplex PCR. The table lists 50,000 to 65,000 clones, under 90% of them singletons, with roughly 5.1% in the top ten. Source material: peripheral blood. These receptors all stem from a man aged 35 to 55 with active COVID-19. The CDR3 runs from the conserved cysteine through the conserved F or W. The D gene is left open where the match is weak. Size values are once, few and many counts, or a class for expanded clones, and some rows have none.

abundance: -; j_gene: TRBJ1-1; v_gene: TRBV19; d_gene: TRBD1; CDR3nt: TGTGCCAGTAGTATAAGGGGGACAGAGGCTACTGAAGCTTTCTTT; CDR3aa: CASSIRGTEATEAFF
abundance: -; j_gene: TRBJ1-3; v_gene: TRBV3-1/TRBV3-2; d_gene: -; CDR3nt: TGTGCCAGCAGCCAAGACGACAGTTCTGGAAACACCATATATTTT; CDR3aa: CASSQDDSSGNTIYF
abundance: -; j_gene: TRBJ2-2; v_gene: TRBV6-5; d_gene: -; CDR3nt: TGTGCCAGCAGGCCAGTGCCCGGGGAGCTGTTTTTT; CDR3aa: CASRPVPGELFF
abundance: once; j_gene: TRBJ1-2; v_gene: TRBV19; d_gene: -; CDR3nt: TGTGCCAGTAGTAGGGGACTTAACTATGGCTACACCTTC; CDR3aa: CASSRGLNYGYTF
abundance: -; j_gene: TRBJ2-2; v_gene: TRBV5-5; d_gene: TRBD1; CDR3nt: TGTGCCAGCAGCTCCTTAGGACAGGGAGGCACCGGGGAGCTGTTTTTT; CDR3aa: CASSSLGQGGTGELFF
abundance: -; j_gene: TRBJ1-2; v_gene: TRBV28; d_gene: TRBD1; CDR3nt: TGTGCCAGTAGACAGGGGGGGTATGGCTACACCTTC; CDR3aa: CASRQGGYGYTF
abundance: -; j_gene: TRBJ2-3; v_gene: TRBV5-1; d_gene: TRBD2; CDR3nt: TGCGCCAGCAGCCATATACTAGCGGGAGGGCCGAATGTAAATACGCAGTATTTT; CDR3aa: CASSHILAGGPNVNTQYF
abundance: -; j_gene: TRBJ2-2; v_gene: TRBV19; d_gene: -; CDR3nt: TGTGCCAGTAGTATACTTACCGGGAGAGACGGGGAGCTGTTTTTT; CDR3aa: CASSILTGRDGELFF
abundance: -; j_gene: TRBJ1-2; v_gene: TRBV19; d_gene: TRBD1; CDR3nt: TGTGCCAGTAGTCCAATGGGACAGGGCAACTATGGCTACACCTTC; CDR3aa: CASSPMGQGNYGYTF
abundance: -; j_gene: TRBJ1-2; v_gene: TRBV28; d_gene: TRBD1; CDR3nt: TGTGCCAGCAGCACCTACCCATCTGGACAGGGAGGAGGCTACACCTTC; CDR3aa: CASSTYPSGQGGGYTF
abundance: -; j_gene: TRBJ2-7; v_gene: TRBV9; d_gene: TRBD2; CDR3nt: TGTGCCAGCAGCGCCGGAGGACTAGCCTACGAGCAGTACTTC; CDR3aa: CASSAGGLAYEQYF
abundance: once; j_gene: TRBJ1-6; v_gene: TRBV4-1; d_gene: TRBD1; CDR3nt: TGCGCCAGCAGCCAAGACCGCAGGGGGAAGGTTAATTCACCCCTCCACTTT; CDR3aa: CASSQDRRGKVNSPLHF
abundance: few; j_gene: TRBJ2-7; v_gene: TRBV5-5; d_gene: TRBD2; CDR3nt: TGTGCCAGCAGAACTACCGGGACTAGCTCCTACGAGCAGTACTTC; CDR3aa: CASRTTGTSSYEQYF